These 10 T cell receptor beta chains originate from one sample sequenced in a study of graft-versus-host responses after intestinal transplantation. Antigens for these TCRs are unknown. The protocol was immunoSEQ multiplex PCR, while the TCRdb copy is restricted to in-frame clones and leaves out a portion. The sample includes tens of thousands of clones, about 91% seen only once; the top ten take around 0.53%. The sequences come from unstimulated CD8+ T cells sorted from spleen or lymph node cells, collected before intestinal transplant. These receptors were collected from a human donor who received an intestinal transplant.

The V gene is TRBV5-5, the J gene TRBJ2-1; 8 bases align to TRBD2. The ends lost 0 bases at V and 4 bases at J; junction bases unmatched: 3. The CDR3 consists of 15 residues. Per the germline V gene, CDR1 is SGHKS and CDR2 is YYEKEE (reference sequence). For the CDR3, the DNA is TGTGCCAGCAGCTTGGCGGGACTAGTTTACAATGAGCAGTTCTTC. It codes for CASSLAGLVYNEQFF.

The chain combines TRBV7-8 with TRBJ2-3, with D tentatively TRBD1 (6 bases). This CDR3 spans 16 amino acids. The germline V and J ends were trimmed by 5 bases and 2 bases, with 17 bases remaining between them. Germline CDR1 reads SGHVS; CDR2 reads FQNEAQ. CDR3 residues: CASSPTWQGITDTQYF. In DNA form, the CDR3 reads TGTGCCAGCAGCCCCACGTGGCAGGGGATCACAGATACGCAGTATTTT.

The chain employs TRBV5-6 and TRBJ2-7; tentatively, D is TRBD1 (5 bases). Germline CDR1 SGHDT, CDR2 YYEEEE. V was shortened by 1 base and J by 5 bases, with 13 bases between the two germline ends. The CDR3 covers 14 residues. The CDR3 DNA reads TGTGCCAGCAGCTTGACCCAGGGCCTGAACGAGCAGTACTTC. It specifies CASSLTQGLNEQYF.

The V call is TRBV7-9, the J call TRBJ2-5; 10 nucleotides agree with TRBD2. CDR3 length: 16 residues. The germline CDR1 and CDR2 sequences are SEHNR and FQNEAQ (reference sequence). V lost 4 bases and J lost 5; bases outside the gene matches: 10. The CDR3 nucleotides read TGTGCCAGCAGCTCTGAGCGGGGGGGCTGGATGGAGACCCAGTACTTC. Its translation: CASSSERGGWMETQYF.

J is TRBJ2-4 and V is TRBV19; the D is unclear. This CDR3 has 14 amino acids. V shed 2 bases and J shed 11 bases, with 16 bases lying between them. Per the germline V gene, CDR1 is LNHDA and CDR2 is SQIVND (reference sequence). The CDR3 nucleotides read TGTGCCAGTAGTATACAGTCAGGCAGTCCCTTTCAGTACTTC. It yields the protein CASSIQSGSPFQYF.

Points on this clone: The junction differs from germline at one of its ends, possibly a read error. The CDR3 region is CASSSPSGREYSFEQFF. For the CDR3, the DNA is TGTGCCAGCTCATCACCCTCGGGGCGGGAGTATTCGTTTGAGCAGTTCTTC. The rearrangement joins TRBV18 to TRBJ2-1, with TRBD2 identical over 7 bases. This CDR3 has 17 residues. Germline V CDR1 and CDR2: KGHSH, LQKENI.

The chain is built from TRBV28 and TRBJ1-1; TRBD1 is a possible D gene (6 bases). Germline loops: CDR1 MDHEN, CDR2 SYDVKM. The CDR3 extends over 18 amino acids. V lost 4 bases, J lost 0 bases, and 21 bases lay in between. CDR3 sequence reads: CASSYLLGTNYMNTEAFF. CDR3 nucleotides: TGTGCCAGCAGTTATCTCCTGGGGACAAATTATATGAACACTGAAGCTTTCTTT. Using reference TRBV28 and TRBJ1-1 for the parts outside the CDR3, the full variable domain is DVKVTQSSRYLVKRTGEKVFLECVQDMDHENMFWYRQDPGLGLRLIYFSYDVKMKEKGDIPEGYSVSREKKERFSLILESASTNQTSMYLCASSYLLGTNYMNTEAFFGQGTRLTVV.

The chain combines TRBV28 with TRBJ2-5, with 12 bases matching TRBD1. Trimming at V came to 2 bases and at J to 4 bases, leaving 2 bases not matched to a gene. This CDR3 is built from 15 residues. Germline loops: CDR1 MDHEN, CDR2 SYDVKM. The CDR3 nucleotides are TGTGCCAGCAGTTTAGGGGACAGGGGGCGAGAGACCCAGTACTTC. This translates into CASSLGDRGRETQYF.

The rearrangement joins TRBV19 to TRBJ2-1; D might be TRBD1 (6 bases). Trimming removed 4 bases at V and 10 bases at J, with 8 bases between. From germline, CDR1 is LNHDA and CDR2 SQIVND (reference sequence). The CDR3 is made up of 11 amino acids. CDR3 nucleotides: TGTGCCAGTAGTACCGGGACAGAGCAGTTCTTC. Protein sequence: CASSTGTEQFF.

The chain couples TRBV6-6 to TRBJ2-7, with 12 bases aligning to TRBD2. V lost 2 bases to trimming and J lost 5 bases; unmatched junction nucleotides: 7. This CDR3 has 16 amino acids. The germline V gene encodes CDR1 MNHNY and CDR2 SVGAGI (reference sequence). The CDR3 region has the DNA TGTGCCAGCAGTTACCGGACTAGCGGGACTAGAGACGAGCAGTACTTC. Translated: CASSYRTSGTRDEQYF.